This T cell receptor (beta chain) was documented in a study of T cell repertoires in cytomegalovirus infection. One entry per CDR3 protein results from TCRdb running MiXCR on the reads. The table shows roughly 70,000 distinct CDR3 sequences, with approximately 22% occurring only once. There are 13 residues in the CDR3. Germline CDR1 reads ENHRY; CDR2 reads SYGVKD. The V end was cut by 7 bases, the J end by 7 bases, with 16 bases between. As for this clonotype: Its antigen is as yet unknown.

The sample here was CD8+ T cells from cultured PBMCs, taken from culture after CMV antigen stimulation. The genes are TRBV10-3 and TRBJ1-2; no firm D call. This TCR was sampled from a human donor in good health (CMV status not recorded). Some clones in this sample may be carry-over from other donors' samples. In DNA form, the CDR3 reads TGTGCCATCAACCCTGGGCAGGCAACTGGCTACACCTTC. Amino acids: CAINPGQATGYTF.